These 21 T cell receptor beta chains were sequenced from one sample in a study of response to subunit inactivated influenza vaccine. Each CDR3 protein is one row after TCRdb ran MiXCR on the RT-PCR reads. Here the sample spans about 620,000 distinct CDR3 sequences, around 11% being singletons. This specimen was PBMCs from blood, taken on the day of vaccination. The receptors come from a man aged 50 or older who received an inactivated influenza vaccine.

The rearrangement links TRBV15 to TRBJ2-5, with a tentative D call TRBD2 (6 bases). The germline V gene has CDR1 LNHNV and CDR2 YYDKDF (reference sequence). Between the trimmed V and J ends, which lost 2 bases and 1 base, there was a span of 11 bases. This CDR3 contains 15 residues. The CDR3 DNA reads as TGTGCCACCAGCAGATCCCTGGGGGGCCAAGAGACCCAGTACTTC. Amino acids: CATSRSLGGQETQYF.

The chain employs TRBV18 and TRBJ2-5; 9 bases agree with TRBD1. The CDR3 spans 14 residues. The V segment lost 0 bases and the J segment 4 bases; nucleotides outside the gene matches: 0. Germline CDR1 reads KGHSH; CDR2 reads LQKENI. CDR3 residues: CASSPPTGGETQYF. The CDR3 DNA is TGTGCCAGCTCACCACCGACAGGGGGAGAGACCCAGTACTTC.

The rearrangement joins TRBV5-1 to TRBJ2-7; D is perhaps TRBD1 or TRBD2 (5 bases each). The CDR3 runs 14 residues. Per the germline V gene, CDR1 is SGHRS and CDR2 is YFSETQ. V dropped 2 bases and J dropped 5 bases, with 14 bases sitting between them. The CDR3 loop is CASSLTGTGNEQYF. DNA for the CDR3: TGCGCCAGCAGCTTAACCGGGACCGGGAACGAGCAGTACTTC.

This clonotype was recorded a few times. The chain recombines TRBV18 with TRBJ1-4, with TRBD1 matching over 10 bases. Germline CDR1 and CDR2: KGHSH and LQKENI. The V segment lost 5 bases and the J segment 5 bases; nucleotides outside the gene matches: 8. This CDR3 contains 16 residues. This CDR3 is CASSMTGTGVNEKLFF. In DNA, the CDR3 is TGTGCCAGCTCAATGACCGGGACAGGGGTCAATGAAAAACTGTTTTTT.

In this sample, this clonotype turned up a few times. This sequence joins TRBV7-3 and TRBJ2-2, with 9 bases identical to TRBD1. Looked up from germline, CDR1 is SGHTA and CDR2 is FQGTGA. The CDR3 sequence is 18 residues long. V was pared by 1 base and J by 6 bases, with 12 bases of the junction left unmatched. CDR3 loop: CASSLIPSDRGGPGELFF. CDR3 nucleotides: TGTGCCAGCAGCTTAATTCCATCGGACAGGGGAGGTCCCGGGGAGCTGTTTTTT.

This clonotype was seen a handful of times. The chain employs TRBV6-2 or TRBV6-3 and TRBJ2-1; 7 bases fit TRBD2. The J segment lost 2 bases and the V segment lost 7 bases, leaving 8 bases of the junction unmatched. The CDR3 totals 15 residues. The germline V gene has CDR1 MNHEY and CDR2 SVGEGT. The chain's CDR3 is CASTGRLAAYNEQFF. The CDR3 DNA sequence: TGTGCCAGCACCGGAAGACTAGCAGCCTACAATGAGCAGTTCTTC.

The chain has TRBV5-4 and TRBJ1-1, with 8 bases that match TRBD1. Germline V lookup: CDR1 SGHNT, CDR2 YYREEE (reference sequence). There are 14 residues in the CDR3. With V trimmed by 7 bases and J by 5 bases, 10 bases remained unmatched. As DNA, the CDR3 is TGTGCCAGCCGCCCCAGGGGGCTGGGAACTGAAGCTTTCTTT. It is translated as CASRPRGLGTEAFF.

This clonotype occurred a few times. J is TRBJ2-3 and V is TRBV7-2; D remains unclear. V shed 0 bases and J shed 0 bases, with 10 bases lying between them. Germline V gene data show CDR1 as SGHTA and CDR2 as FQGNSA. This CDR3 is built from 16 residues. This CDR3 is CASSLATVTSTDTQYF. CDR3 nucleotide sequence: TGTGCCAGCAGCTTAGCGACGGTAACTAGCACAGATACGCAGTATTTT. The entire variable domain, with the rest obtained from reference TRBV7-2 and TRBJ2-3, is as follows: GAGVSQSPSNKVTEKGKDVELRCDPISGHTALYWYRQSLGQGLEFLIYFQGNSAPDKSGLPSDRFSAERTGGSVSTLTIQRTQQEDSAVYLCASSLATVTSTDTQYFGPGTRLTVL.

This sequence joins TRBV4-3 and TRBJ2-6; TRBD1 aligns across 8 bases. The germline gives CDR1 LGHNA, CDR2 YSLEER. V gave up 1 base and J gave up 4 bases; unmatched junction bases: 9. The CDR3 has 18 amino acids. The CDR3 protein is CASSQAEQGAVGANVLTF. The CDR3 DNA follows: TGCGCCAGCAGCCAAGCGGAGCAGGGGGCGGTAGGGGCCAACGTCCTGACTTTC.

V is TRBV3-1 and J is TRBJ2-2; the D is unclear. CDR3 length: 14 amino acids. The V and J ends lost 3 bases and 0 bases respectively, with 5 bases between them. In germline, CDR1 is LGHDT, CDR2 YNNKEL (reference sequence). The CDR3: CASSQGTNTGELFF. DNA for the CDR3: TGTGCCAGCAGCCAGGGGACGAACACCGGGGAGCTGTTTTTT. Looking up the rest from reference TRBV3-1 and TRBJ2-2 gives the full variable domain: DTAVSQTPKYLVTQMGNDKSIKCEQNLGHDTMYWYKQDSKKFLKIMFSYNNKELIINETVPNRFSPKSPDKAHLNLHINSLELGDSAVYFCASSQGTNTGELFFGEGSRLTVL.

This clonotype appeared a few times. The chain employs TRBV15 and TRBJ2-5; D gene ambiguous. The CDR3 contains 13 residues. Per the germline V gene, CDR1 is LNHNV and CDR2 is YYDKDF (reference sequence). Trimming pared 0 bases from V and 5 bases from J, leaving 7 bases between. CDR3 in DNA: TGTGCCACCAGCAGAGATGGGATGGAGACCCAGTACTTC. Encoded protein: CATSRDGMETQYF.

This chain links TRBV12-3 or TRBV12-4 with TRBJ2-2; 7 bases are a match to TRBD1. There are 17 residues in the CDR3. V lost 7 bases to trimming and J lost 6 bases; unmatched junction nucleotides: 17. The CDR3 nucleotides are TGTGCCAGCACCCTTAGGGTAACAGGGGTCGCCGCCGGGGAGCTGTTTTTT. Protein product: CASTLRVTGVAAGELFF.

As to this clonotype: One end of the junction does not line up with germline, which may come from a read error. V gene TRBV12-3 or TRBV12-4 combines with J gene TRBJ1-1, with D hard to call. This CDR3 is built from 12 residues. The CDR3 nucleotides read TGTGCCCGCAGTTCCGGGAGAACTGAAGCTTTCTTT. This gives the protein CARSSGRTEAFF.

DNA of the CDR3: TGTGCCAGCAGCGTCCGACAGGGTATCGCCTACGAGCAGTACTTC. Amino acids: CASSVRQGIAYEQYF. The chain is built from TRBV7-2 and TRBJ2-7, with 7 bases matching TRBD1. Per the germline V gene, CDR1 is SGHTA and CDR2 is FQGNSA. Germline trimming cut 5 bases from V and 2 bases from J; bases unmatched to any gene: 9. The CDR3 loop spans 15 amino acids.

The chain links TRBV5-1 to TRBJ2-2; 8 bases are a match to TRBD1. Unmatched junction bases numbered 12, after V lost 4 bases and J lost 7 bases. The CDR3 totals 16 residues. In germline, CDR1 is SGHRS, CDR2 YFSETQ. The CDR3 sequence: CASSTGTGRAVGELFF. CDR3 in DNA: TGCGCCAGCAGCACCGGGACAGGTAGAGCCGTCGGGGAGCTGTTTTTT.

In this sample, this clonotype turned up many times. The chain employs TRBV7-9 and TRBJ1-5; no clear D. The CDR3 totals 14 residues. Germline CDR1 is SEHNR and CDR2 is FQNEAQ (reference sequence). V shed 3 bases and J shed 0 bases, with 6 bases lying between them. The chain's CDR3 is CASSFEYSNQPQHF. The CDR3 DNA is TGTGCCAGCAGCTTTGAGTATAGCAATCAGCCCCAGCATTTT.

This clonotype was detected many times. This sequence joins TRBV12-3 or TRBV12-4 and TRBJ2-7, with D maybe TRBD2 (6 bases). Trimming removed 1 base at V and 2 bases at J, with 9 bases between. This CDR3 comprises 14 residues. The CDR3 DNA sequence: TGTGCCAGCAGTTTAGGGACTATCGCCTACGAGCAGTACTTC. It is translated as CASSLGTIAYEQYF.

The rearrangement links TRBV21-1 to TRBJ2-1; whether TRBD1, the table's D call, matches the DNA was not checked. TRBV21-1 is listed as a pseudogene. This CDR3 has 17 residues. The CDR3: CASSKTPQLGDCDEQFF. As DNA, the CDR3 is TGTGCCAGCAGCAAAACCCCCCAATTGGGGGATTGCGATGAGCAGTTCTTC.

This clonotype was detected a few times. The chain uses TRBV29-1 and TRBJ2-3; D not resolved. V was shortened by 3 bases and J by 0 bases, with 10 bases between the two germline ends. This CDR3 has 14 residues. Germline V lookup: CDR1 SQVTM, CDR2 ANQGSEA. The CDR3 DNA follows: TGCAGCGTTGATTCCCGGGTTAGCACAGATACGCAGTATTTT. It translates to CSVDSRVSTDTQYF.

This clonotype occurred many times. This chain uses TRBV12-3 or TRBV12-4 with TRBJ1-1; 8 bases are a match to TRBD1. The CDR3 has 15 amino acids. V lost 7 bases and J lost 4; bases outside the gene matches: 11. Here the CDR3 DNA reads TGTGCCAGCACCCCTGACAGGGGAAGGGGCACTGAAGCTTTCTTT. Translation: CASTPDRGRGTEAFF.

V gene TRBV7-9 combines with J gene TRBJ2-1; the match to TRBD2 covers 8 bases. The V segment lost 5 bases and the J segment 7 bases; nucleotides outside the gene matches: 4. This CDR3 has 13 amino acids. The V gene's germline CDR1 is SEHNR and CDR2 FQNEAQ (reference sequence). The CDR3 here is CASSRTSSNEQFF. The CDR3 DNA reads TGTGCCAGCAGCAGGACTAGCTCGAATGAGCAGTTCTTC.